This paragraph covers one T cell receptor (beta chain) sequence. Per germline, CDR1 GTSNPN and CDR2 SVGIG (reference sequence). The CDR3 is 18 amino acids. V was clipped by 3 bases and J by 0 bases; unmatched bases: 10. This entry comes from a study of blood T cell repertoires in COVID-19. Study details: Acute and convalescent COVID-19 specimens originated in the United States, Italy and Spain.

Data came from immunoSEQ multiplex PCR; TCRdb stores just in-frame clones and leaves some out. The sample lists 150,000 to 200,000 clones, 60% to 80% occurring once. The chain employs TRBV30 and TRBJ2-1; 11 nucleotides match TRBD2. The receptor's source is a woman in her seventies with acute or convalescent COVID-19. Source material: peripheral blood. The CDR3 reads CAWRETSGAKSSYNEQFF. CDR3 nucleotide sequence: TGTGCCTGGAGAGAGACTAGCGGGGCTAAGAGCTCCTACAATGAGCAGTTCTTC. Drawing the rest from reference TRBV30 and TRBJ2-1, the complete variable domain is SQTIHQWPATLVQPVGSPLSLECTVEGTSNPNLYWYRQAAGRGLQLLFYSVGIGQISSEVPQNLSASRPQDRQFILSSKKLLLSDSGFYLCAWRETSGAKSSYNEQFFGPGTRLTVL.